The 3 T cell receptor beta chains given below trace back to one sample, sequenced in a study of human versus mouse CDR3 diversity and MHC coevolution. Sequencing was performed with immunoSEQ multiplex PCR; in TCRdb, only in-frame clones are kept and a portion is missing. Of roughly 80,000 clones in the sample, around 93% are singletons; the top ten hold roughly 0.16%. The sequencing sample was made of naive CD4+ T cells from blood. Subset specified: CD45RO-negative CD62L-positive naive CD4 T cells. These receptors all come from a person aged 25 to 69 in good health.

The chain uses TRBV7-9 and TRBJ1-1; 7 positions match TRBD1. This CDR3 region has 16 residues. CDR1 and CDR2 from the germline V gene are SEHNR and FQNEAQ (reference sequence). After removal of 1 base from V and 0 bases from J, the junction contained 5 bases not matched to a gene. The CDR3: CASSLGTGLMNTEAFF. The DNA of the CDR3 is TGTGCCAGCAGCTTAGGGACAGGCCTTATGAACACTGAAGCTTTCTTT. Full variable domain (outside the CDR3, taken from reference TRBV7-9 and TRBJ1-1): DTGVSQNPRHKITKRGQNVTFRCDPISEHNRLYWYRQTLGQGPEFLTYFQNEAQLEKSRLLSDRFSAERPKGSFSTLEIQRTEQGDSAMYLCASSLGTGLMNTEAFFGQGTRLTVV.

This clone was seen just once. This sequence joins TRBV18 and TRBJ1-1, with 7 nucleotides matching TRBD1. The CDR3 runs to 14 residues. The V gene's germline CDR1 is KGHSH and CDR2 LQKENI. V trimming: 0 bases; J trimming: 4 bases; junction bases outside the gene matches: 2. The CDR3 protein is CASSPPQGSTEAFF. The CDR3 region has the DNA TGTGCCAGCTCACCACCACAGGGGAGCACTGAAGCTTTCTTT.

This clone was recorded once. V and J are TRBV6-5 and TRBJ2-7, with TRBD1 as a possible D gene (5 bases). Germline V gives CDR1 MNHEY, CDR2 SVGAGI. Trimming stripped 5 bases from V and 2 bases from J, with 10 bases between. The CDR3 is 13 residues long. CDR3 protein: CASSVTATYEQYF. For the CDR3, the DNA is TGTGCCAGCAGTGTGACAGCAACCTACGAGCAGTACTTC.